The present entry profiles one T cell receptor beta chain with its context. Its cognate antigen is unknown. The data originate from a study of cytomegalovirus exposure and HLA in healthy donors. At the level of the study: The approximately 120 validation repertoires used the same platform as the approximately 700 first-cohort repertoires (as reported by a later analysis).

Study-wide points: Specific recognition of CMV antigens was confirmed in vitro for three chains (all CMV-associated). A classifier reportedly called cytomegalovirus status with high sensitivity and specificity.

Profiling relied on immunoSEQ multiplex PCR, and the TCRdb table lists in-frame clones only, not all of them. In the table there are over 120,000 clones, 70% to 90% of which are singletons. This TCR came from a woman under 40 in good health and CMV-seropositive. Sequenced: PBMCs.

The CDR3 sequence is CASREGVEETQYF. The CDR3 DNA sequence: TGTGCCAGCAGAGAAGGGGTGGAAGAGACCCAGTACTTC. The chain employs TRBV27 and TRBJ2-5; D is possibly TRBD1 (5 bases). The germline gives CDR1 MNHEY, CDR2 SMNVEV (reference sequence). With 6 bases removed from V and 3 bases from J, the gap between germline ends came to 11 bases. The CDR3 consists of 13 residues.